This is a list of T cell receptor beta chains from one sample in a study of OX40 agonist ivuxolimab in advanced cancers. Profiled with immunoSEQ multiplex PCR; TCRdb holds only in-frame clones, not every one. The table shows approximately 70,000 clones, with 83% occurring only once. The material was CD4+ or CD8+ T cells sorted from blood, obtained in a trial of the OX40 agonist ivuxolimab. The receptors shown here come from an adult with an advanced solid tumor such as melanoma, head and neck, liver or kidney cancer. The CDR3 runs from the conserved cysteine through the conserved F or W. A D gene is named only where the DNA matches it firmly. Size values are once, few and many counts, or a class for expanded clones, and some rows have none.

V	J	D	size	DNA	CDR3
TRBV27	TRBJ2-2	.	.	TGTGCCAGCAGTCAGGACCCTTACACCGGGGAGCTGTTTTTT	CASSQDPYTGELFF
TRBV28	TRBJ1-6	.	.	TGTGCCAGCAGGCAGGTTGGGAATAATTCACCCCTCCACTTT	CASRQVGNNSPLHF
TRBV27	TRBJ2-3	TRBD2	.	TGTGCCAGCAGTCCACTGTTCGAAGCGGGGGCGCCTCAGGGGACGCAGTATTTT	CASSPLFEAGAPQGTQYF
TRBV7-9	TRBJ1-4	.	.	TGTGCCAGCAGCTTCTTAGCCGGGTATGAAAAACTGTTTTTT	CASSFLAGYEKLFF
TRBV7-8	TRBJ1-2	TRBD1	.	TGTGCCAGCAGCTTAGGACAGGGCCTCTATGGCTACACCTTC	CASSLGQGLYGYTF
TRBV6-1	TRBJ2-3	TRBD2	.	TGTGCCAGCAGTGTGGAGCGGGGGGGCCCAGATACGCAGTATTTT	CASSVERGGPDTQYF
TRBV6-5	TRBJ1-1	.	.	TGTGCCAGCAGTTACTCAGGGTCTGGGACTGAAGCTTTCTTT	CASSYSGSGTEAFF
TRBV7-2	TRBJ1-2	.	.	TGTGCCAGCAGCCCGGACAACCCCATCTATGGCTACACCTTC	CASSPDNPIYGYTF
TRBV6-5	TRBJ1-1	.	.	TGTGCCAGTTCCAGAAACACTGAAGCTTTCTTT	CASSRNTEAFF
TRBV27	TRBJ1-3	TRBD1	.	TGTGCCAGCAGTTCTGGCAGGGGGCTGCTCTCTGGAAACACCATATATTTT	CASSSGRGLLSGNTIYF
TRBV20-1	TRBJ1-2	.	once	TGCAGTGCTAGACAACCCTATGGCTACACCTTC	CSARQPYGYTF
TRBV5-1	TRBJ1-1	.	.	TGCGCCAGCAGCCTGGACAAGTGGGGGACTGAAGCTTTCTTT	CASSLDKWGTEAFF
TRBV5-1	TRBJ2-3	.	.	TGCGCCAGCAGCTCCCAGACTAGCACAGATACGCAGTATTTT	CASSSQTSTDTQYF